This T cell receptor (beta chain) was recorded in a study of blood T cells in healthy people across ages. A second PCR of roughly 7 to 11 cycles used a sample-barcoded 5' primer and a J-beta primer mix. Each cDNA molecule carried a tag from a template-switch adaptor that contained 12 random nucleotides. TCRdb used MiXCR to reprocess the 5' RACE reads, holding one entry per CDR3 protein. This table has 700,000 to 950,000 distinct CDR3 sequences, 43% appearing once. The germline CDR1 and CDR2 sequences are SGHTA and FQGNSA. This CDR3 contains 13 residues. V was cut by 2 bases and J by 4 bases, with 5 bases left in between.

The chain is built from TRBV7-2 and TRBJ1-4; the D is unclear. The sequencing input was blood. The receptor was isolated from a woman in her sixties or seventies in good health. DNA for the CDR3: TGTGCCAGCAGCTTATATGATAATGAAAAACTGTTTTTT. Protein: CASSLYDNEKLFF.